The sequence of this T cell receptor (beta chain) was determined in a study of radiotherapy plus CTLA-4 blockade in lung cancer. Across the study: For 18% of patients, objective responses occurred, and approximately 33% had disease control.

A word on this clone: Its specificity is unknown.

Study results and limitations: In blood, TCR clones derived from the tumor expanded after radiotherapy plus ipilimumab. How blood T cell clones changed early, along with interferon-beta, reportedly forecast response best.

Lung cancer patients with chemo-refractory metastatic non-small-cell disease were given focal radiation plus CTLA-4 blockade with ipilimumab. CDR1 and CDR2 from the germline V gene are SQVTM and ANQGSEA. CDR3 length: 14 residues. Unmatched junction bases numbered 14, after V lost 6 bases and J lost 10 bases. Repertoires were generated with immunoSEQ multiplex PCR, while TCRdb's copy carries only in-frame clones and drops some. The repertoire holds 70,000 to 90,000 clones, with roughly 78% as singletons. This specimen was peripheral blood, taken from a patient treated with radiotherapy plus ipilimumab. This TCR was sampled from a human donor with non-small cell lung cancer who had a complete response to radiotherapy plus ipilimumab. The chain carries TRBV29-1 and TRBJ2-1; TRBD1 matches 8 bases. The CDR3 nucleotides are TGCAGCGTAGCCGGTGGACAGGGCCGTCTGGAGCAGTTCTTC. This translates into CSVAGGQGRLEQFF.